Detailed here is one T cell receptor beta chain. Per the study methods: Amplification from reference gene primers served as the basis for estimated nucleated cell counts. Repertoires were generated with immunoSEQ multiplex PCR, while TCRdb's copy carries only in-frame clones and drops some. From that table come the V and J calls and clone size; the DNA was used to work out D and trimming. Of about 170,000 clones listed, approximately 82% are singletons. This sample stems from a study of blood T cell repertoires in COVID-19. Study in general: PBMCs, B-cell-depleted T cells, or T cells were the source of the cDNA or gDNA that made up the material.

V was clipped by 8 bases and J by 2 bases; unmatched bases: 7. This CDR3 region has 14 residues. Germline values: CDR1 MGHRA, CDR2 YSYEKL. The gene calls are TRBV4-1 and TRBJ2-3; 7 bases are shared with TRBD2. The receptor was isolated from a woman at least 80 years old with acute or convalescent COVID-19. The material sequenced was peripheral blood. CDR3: CASGGLDSTDTQYF. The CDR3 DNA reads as TGCGCCAGCGGTGGACTAGACTCCACAGATACGCAGTATTTT.